The 8 T cell receptor beta chains given below trace back to one sample, sequenced in a study of T cells in Graves' hyperthyroidism and ophthalmopathy. It was RNA transcripts that yielded the amplified TCR beta CDR3 regions. First-round RT-PCR targeting the TCR CDR3 was performed with the HTBI primer set. Each CDR3 protein gets one entry after TCRdb re-called the multiplex PCR reads with MiXCR. The table includes roughly 280,000 distinct CDR3 sequences, 15% to 20% detected once. The sample taken for sequencing was blood. The receptors come from a woman in her fifties or sixties with Graves' ophthalmopathy.

This clonotype was detected many times. The chain employs TRBV20-1 and TRBJ2-5; 14 bases match TRBD2. With V trimmed by 2 bases and J by 5 bases, 10 bases remained unmatched. Germline V gene sequence: CDR1 DFQATT, CDR2 SNEGSKA (reference sequence). This CDR3 has 17 amino acids. The CDR3 region is CSARQGGLAGVSETQYF. The CDR3, as DNA: TGCAGTGCTAGACAGGGGGGACTAGCGGGGGTGTCCGAGACCCAGTACTTC.

This chain links TRBV12-3 or TRBV12-4 with TRBJ2-7; 9 nucleotides align to TRBD1. The trim removed 3 bases at V and 2 bases at J, leaving 5 bases unmatched. There are 15 residues in the CDR3. The CDR3 sequence is CASSFNRGPAYEQYF. The CDR3 DNA follows: TGTGCCAGCAGTTTTAACAGGGGGCCGGCCTACGAGCAGTACTTC.

This clonotype occurred many times. The V gene is TRBV2, the J gene TRBJ1-1, with a possible D match to TRBD1 (6 bases). The CDR3 is made up of 14 amino acids. The ends were cut back, 4 bases at V and 5 bases at J, with 14 bases in the middle. Per the germline V gene, CDR1 is SNHLY and CDR2 is FYNNEI. The CDR3 DNA is TGTGCCAGCAGTGCGGGGGGGGCGCATACTGAAGCTTTCTTT. Amino acids: CASSAGGAHTEAFF.

This clonotype was counted at least ten times. The chain recombines TRBV20-1 with TRBJ2-3, with D perhaps matching TRBD2 (5 bases). In germline, CDR1 is DFQATT, CDR2 SNEGSKA (reference sequence). This CDR3 has 16 amino acids. Trimming took 7 bases from V and 2 from J, leaving 22 bases between them. This chain's CDR3 is CSVLAPLPYTTDTQYF. CDR3 bases: TGCAGTGTCCTAGCACCCTTGCCCTATACCACAGATACGCAGTATTTT.

The chain employs TRBV7-9 and TRBJ1-2, with 7 bases fitting TRBD1. Looked up from germline, CDR1 is SEHNR and CDR2 is FQNEAQ (reference sequence). The CDR3 consists of 15 residues. V dropped 3 bases and J dropped 3; count of bases not matched to a gene: 7. The CDR3 DNA reads as TGTGCCAGCAGCTTCGGGAAAGGGGGCGACTATGGCTACACCTTC. Translated: CASSFGKGGDYGYTF. The whole variable domain, remainder taken from reference TRBV7-9 and TRBJ1-2, is DTGVSQNPRHKITKRGQNVTFRCDPISEHNRLYWYRQTLGQGPEFLTYFQNEAQLEKSRLLSDRFSAERPKGSFSTLEIQRTEQGDSAMYLCASSFGKGGDYGYTFGSGTRLTVV.

In the case of this clonotype: A much larger clone lies one base from this, so it may be a read error. The chain couples TRBV7-2 to TRBJ2-4; the D gene could be TRBD1 or TRBD2 (5 bases each). The CDR3 totals 16 residues. The germline gives CDR1 SGHTA, CDR2 FQGNSA. This chain's CDR3 is CASSLWNRLAKNTQYF. The CDR3, as DNA: TGTGCCAGCAGCTTATGGAACAGGCTAGCCAAAAACACTCAGTACTTC.

This clonotype occurred many times. The chain combines TRBV28 with TRBJ1-3; the D is unclear. This CDR3 has 14 residues. The germline gives CDR1 MDHEN, CDR2 SYDVKM. Trimming removed 3 bases from V and 0 bases from J, with 6 bases in between. CDR3 protein: CASSLGTSGNTIYF. In DNA form, the CDR3 reads TGTGCCAGCAGTTTGGGTACCTCTGGAAACACCATATATTTT.

This clonotype showed up many times. CDR3 sequence (DNA): TGTGCCAGCAGCTTGACTAGCCCAGATACGCAGTATTTT. Translation: CASSLTSPDTQYF. The J gene is TRBJ2-3, the V gene TRBV5-5; weak D call: TRBD2 (6 bases). V was trimmed by 1 base and J by 4 bases, leaving 7 bases between them. The length of the CDR3 is 13 residues. Germline CDR1 SGHKS, CDR2 YYEKEE (reference sequence).